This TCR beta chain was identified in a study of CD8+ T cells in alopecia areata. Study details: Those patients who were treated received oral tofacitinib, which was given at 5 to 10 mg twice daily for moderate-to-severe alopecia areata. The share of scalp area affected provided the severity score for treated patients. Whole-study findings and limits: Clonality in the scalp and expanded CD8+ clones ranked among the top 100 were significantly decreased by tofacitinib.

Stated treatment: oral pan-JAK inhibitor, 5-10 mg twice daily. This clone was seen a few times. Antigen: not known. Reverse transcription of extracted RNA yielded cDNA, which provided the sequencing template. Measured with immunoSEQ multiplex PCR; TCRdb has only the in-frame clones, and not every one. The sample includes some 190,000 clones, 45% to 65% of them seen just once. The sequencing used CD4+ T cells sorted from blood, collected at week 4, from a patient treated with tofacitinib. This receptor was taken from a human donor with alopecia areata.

CDR3 sequence reads: CSADRLGSHEQYF. CDR3 coding DNA: TGCAGCGCGGACAGGCTTGGTTCCCACGAGCAGTACTTC. V is TRBV29-1 and J is TRBJ2-7; 7 nucleotides agree with TRBD1. Germline trimming cut 7 bases from V and 5 bases from J; bases unmatched to any gene: 11. There are 13 residues in the CDR3. Germline V lookup: CDR1 SQVTM, CDR2 ANQGSEA.